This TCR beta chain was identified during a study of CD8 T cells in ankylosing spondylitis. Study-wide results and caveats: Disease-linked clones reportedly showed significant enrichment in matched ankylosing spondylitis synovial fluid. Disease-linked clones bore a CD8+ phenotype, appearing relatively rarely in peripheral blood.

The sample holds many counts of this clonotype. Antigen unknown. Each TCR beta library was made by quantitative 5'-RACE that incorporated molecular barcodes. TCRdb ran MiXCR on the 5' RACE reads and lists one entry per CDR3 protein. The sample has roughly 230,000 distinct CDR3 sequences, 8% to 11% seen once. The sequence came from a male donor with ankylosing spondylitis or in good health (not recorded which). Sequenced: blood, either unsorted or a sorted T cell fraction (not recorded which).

The CDR3 DNA is TGTGCCAGCAGCTTAGATTGGGACGAGCAGTACTTC. Protein: CASSLDWDEQYF. The rearrangement joins TRBV7-2 to TRBJ2-7; unclear D gene. CDR3 size: 12 residues. Germline-derived CDR1 and CDR2 are SGHTA and FQGNSA. V was clipped by 1 base and J by 5 bases, with 6 bases between them.